This T cell receptor beta chain was sequenced during a study of cytomegalovirus exposure and HLA in healthy donors (dated by TCRdb to about 2017). About the study as a whole: According to an earlier analysis of 587 of the donors, 150 million to 200 million T cells yielded over 100 million unique TCR beta sequences and about 300 Gb of sequence data. An early release covering roughly 580 HLA-typed donors comprised about 300 gigabases of sequencing data and tens of millions of unique TCR sequences. Of the roughly 390 genotyped donors, more than 75% were placed in the genetic ancestry cluster associated with self-reported Caucasian donors. The aim of the study was to test whether cataloging public T cell receptors could identify signatures of past pathogen exposure. Using immunosequencing, the study profiled T cell repertoires from fewer than 850 subjects and related those repertoires to cytomegalovirus serostatus. A separate validation cohort of about 110 different subjects was used in addition to the roughly 700-subject first cohort. The study combined high-throughput TCR immunosequencing, statistical association of individual TCRs with disease status, and machine learning to predict cytomegalovirus infection status. A later analysis re-analyzed previously published TCR beta repertoires from roughly 690 donors and added high-resolution HLA genotyping to study TCR occurrence patterns. In the later analysis, no new phenotypic data were used to find candidate immune exposures; instead, reliance was placed on TCR beta sequences and their occurrence across donors. An earlier analysis of 587 of the donors used high-throughput TCR beta sequencing to judge whether each TCR beta V gene segment behaved as functional or pseudogenic. Alongside the repertoire data, information on donor age, sex, ethnicity and CMV serostatus was compiled. A later genetic analysis used genome-wide SNP genotypes for about 65% of the 666 donors, treating that subset as a discovery cohort. All discovery cohort repertoires had been generated using a single sequencing platform. HLA typing included class I and class II loci at four-digit resolution. The number of typed donors differed by locus: roughly 629-640 for A, B, C, DRB1 and DQB1; some 540 for DQA1; over 600 for DPA1; and roughly 450 for DPB1. Roughly 5 DR-DQ haplotypes were treated as single units for association and clustering because of strong linkage in the cohort. Among roughly 400 genotyped donors of the cohort, an average of roughly 230,000 unique TCR beta nucleotide sequences was sequenced per donor, of which roughly 18% were non-productive.

The method was the immunoSEQ multiplex PCR assay. A mixture of 60 forward primers for TCR Vbeta segments and 13 reverse primers for TCR Jbeta segments was used in the multiplex PCR. Amplification of the CDR3 region of rearranged TCR beta genes was performed with a multiplex PCR assay on genomic DNA. The Illumina HiSeq System was used to sequence the amplified TCR beta libraries as 87-base-pair reads. Concerning the study's data processing: In a later analysis, approximately 74 million unique TCR beta chains were counted across the 650 to 750 repertoires, and roughly 10 million of these chains were shared by at least two donors. Raw reads were error-corrected and collapsed into unique sequences by a nearest-neighbor algorithm in which closely related sequences were merged to remove PCR and sequencing errors. CDR3 sequences were aligned to IMGT reference sequences to assign V, D and J gene segments. For a sequence to be retained, a match of at least six nucleotides was required to both a V gene segment and a J gene segment. A rearrangement counted as productive if the CDR3 had no stop codons and remained in frame with V and J, and every other rearrangement counted as non-productive. Following IMGT convention, CDR3 was defined as the stretch from the second conserved V-encoded cysteine up to the conserved J-encoded phenylalanine. Sequences without an unambiguous match to a single V gene segment were excluded from the earlier analysis of 450 to 750 of the donors. In an earlier analysis of around 590 of the donors, a V segment was called functional when productive rearrangements were above 56.7%, and segregating when the standard deviation between donors exceeded 5%. A statistical classification framework was built to diagnose cytomegalovirus status from the catalog of TCR beta chain sequences. A later analysis assigned V and J genes by comparing TCR nucleotide sequences with IMGT/GENE-DB human TR gene sequences. In a later analysis, CDR3 sequences and most-parsimonious VDJ recombination scenarios were assigned using the TCRdist pipeline. In a later analysis, every TCR beta chain was defined by the combination of its CDR3 amino acid sequence and its V-gene family, and reads without a unique V-gene family were dropped. A later analysis removed 550 to 650 highly shared, low-generation-probability nucleotide sequences to deal with suspected cross-contamination and a sequencing artifact. For each public chain, a later analysis derived a clonal expansion index from normalized ranks of inferred template counts within each repertoire. In a later analysis, generation probabilities were computed with a VDJ recombination model fitted to out-of-frame rearrangements, and the resulting probabilities were checked against IGoR. In a later analysis, hypergeometric tests were used to score TCR-TCR, TCR-HLA and TCR-CMV co-occurrence, with a repertoire-size bias correction applied to TCR pairs. To estimate false discovery rates, a later analysis permuted the HLA or CMV assignments 20 times. In a later analysis, co-occurring TCRs were grouped using DBSCAN, with TCRdist sequence similarity added in when clustering inside HLA-allele-positive subsets. Repertoires with fewer than 30,000 or more than 120,000 public chains, plus five repertoires with anomalous nucleotide sharing, were excluded from co-occurrence clustering. Sourced from immuneACCESS, this table was stored by TCRdb with only in-frame sequences that have V and J called. A share of the clones is absent; for the studies checked, an unresolved V gene accounts for under half, and the remainder has no known explanation. V, J and clone size reflect that table, while D and trimming were determined from the DNA. Per the sample table, the count is 65,000 to 90,000 clones. The biggest ten clones account for 2.4% of the sample.

About this clone itself: Its antigen is still unknown.

The cohort consisted of some 670 healthy bone marrow donors. All cohort members were sampled while nominally healthy, although unrecorded immune exposures were likely present. The donor was CMV seropositive and belonged to the group of about 290 seropositive cohort members. A peripheral blood sample was collected from each donor, and TCR beta sequencing was performed on peripheral blood mononuclear cells. The Qiagen DNeasy Blood Extraction Kit was used to extract genomic DNA from the blood cell samples. The study at large found these results: The study listed 164 TCR beta chains as associated with cytomegalovirus. Because counts were too low, seventeen rarely observed V segments, including chromosome 9 orphons, were left out of the earlier analysis of 587 of the donors. Correlated functional status among segregating V segments might reflect linkage disequilibrium, but an unknown experimental factor could not be ruled out. At a false discovery rate of 0.05, a later analysis linked 16,951 TCR beta sequences to specific HLA alleles. In a later analysis, HLA-associated TCR beta chains were found to be more clonally expanded and to have lower generation probabilities than equally common non-associated chains. An association between a missense DCLRE1C variant and V-gene and J-gene trimming of TCR beta chains was found in a later genetic analysis and replicated in an independent cohort. Most CMV-associated TCR beta chains appeared to be HLA-restricted in a later analysis, and the HLA associations seemed to be driven largely by CMV exposure. In both the original and validation cohorts, the classifier was reported to diagnose cytomegalovirus status with high specificity and sensitivity. Sequencing depth was assumed to be roughly uniform across donors in the presence/absence analyses, though that assumption may not hold. The authors suggested that the approach could potentially be extended to other disease states and immunological phenotypes. Compared with the 666-donor mean, donors in an Asian-associated ancestry cluster had fewer N-insertions in productive TCRs, according to a later genetic analysis. A further reported finding was that TCR beta sequences accurately predicted the HLA-A and HLA-B alleles for most subjects in the first cohort. Assigning TCR associations to individual alleles was difficult when HLA alleles, especially DR and DQ, strongly co-occurred. Most TCR sequences were seen in very few donors, while some public TCRs were found in many individuals. In a later analysis, TCR association rates were found to vary across HLA loci, with the most associated TCRs seen for DRB1 alleles and the fewest for HLA-C alleles. Broadly in line with IMGT annotations, most TCR beta V segments showed up in productive rearrangements about 87% or about 30% of the time in an earlier analysis of roughly 590 of the donors. Immune exposure information for the cohort was limited to CMV serostatus. In a later analysis, several top co-occurrence clusters were reported to appear linked to parvovirus B19, influenza, CMV and Epstein-Barr virus. In this cohort, only TCR beta chains were sequenced, and detectable features were limited by the absence of alpha or paired-chain data. Three of the identified cytomegalovirus-associated TCR beta chains were confirmed in vitro to be specific for cytomegalovirus antigens. Because HLA typing was missing for some donors at each locus, association tests included only the typed subset. A group of highly shared sequence variants was considered likely to be a technical artifact of the sequencing pipeline.

The receptor's source is a female donor in good health and CMV-seropositive. Sequenced: PBMCs.

The DNA sequence is given as TGTGCCAGCAGCTCGCAAGAGACCCAGTACTTC. Translated, this is CASSSQETQYF. The chain employs TRBV7-6 and TRBJ2-5; too little of a D gene remains to name it. V is shortened by 4 bases, J by 2 bases, and the region joining them spans 2 bases. Per the germline V gene, SGHVS is the CDR1 and FNYEAQ is the CDR2. The CDR3 sequence holds 11 residues, the cysteine and phenylalanine included. The retained sequence is limited to the CDR3, 33 bases, with the frame set at the first base.